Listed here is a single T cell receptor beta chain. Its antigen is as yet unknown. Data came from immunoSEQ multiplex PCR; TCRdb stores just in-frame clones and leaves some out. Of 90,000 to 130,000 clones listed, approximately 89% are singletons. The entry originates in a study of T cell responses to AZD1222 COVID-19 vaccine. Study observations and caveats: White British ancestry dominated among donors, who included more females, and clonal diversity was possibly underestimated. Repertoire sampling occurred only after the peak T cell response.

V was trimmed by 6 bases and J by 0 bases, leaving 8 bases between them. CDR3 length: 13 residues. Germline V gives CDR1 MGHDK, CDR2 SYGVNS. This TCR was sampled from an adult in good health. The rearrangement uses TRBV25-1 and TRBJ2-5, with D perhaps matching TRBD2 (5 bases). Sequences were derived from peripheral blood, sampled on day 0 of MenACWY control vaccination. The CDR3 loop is CASRPDYQETQYF. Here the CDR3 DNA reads TGTGCCAGCAGGCCGGACTACCAAGAGACCCAGTACTTC.